One sample yielded the 15 T cell receptor beta chains listed below, sequenced in a study of blood T cell dynamics during melanoma immunotherapy (dated by TCRdb to the early 2020s). Explained via the paper, the time point label denotes: week 3, after first cycle of checkpoint inhibitor. The library was built by means of the immunoSEQ multiplex PCR assay. Held by TCRdb, this immuneACCESS table contains in-frame sequences only and omits some clones. Under half of the omission traces to an unresolved V gene where checked; the cause of the rest is unknown. Within this sample are about 11,000 clones, with roughly 84% of them counted one time only. The top ten clones comprise about a sixth of the sample. The starting material was blood, obtained from a patient treated with checkpoint blockade. All receptors derive from a human donor with melanoma.

CDR3 coding DNA: TGTGCCAGCAGTATCGACAGGTTCCCCTACGAGCAGTACTTC. Translating gives CASSIDRFPYEQYF. The gene calls are TRBV6-5 and TRBJ2-7; D is possibly TRBD1 (6 bases). Germline assignment: CDR1 MNHEY and CDR2 SVGAGI. The germline V and J ends were trimmed by 5 bases and 2 bases, with 13 bases remaining between them. CDR3 length equals 14 residues.

The chain uses TRBV7-9 and TRBJ2-3, with D hard to call. The CDR3 has 11 amino acids. Germline loops: CDR1 SEHNR, CDR2 FQNEAQ (reference sequence). V lost 7 bases and J lost 0, with 2 bases in between. CDR3 coding DNA: TGTGCCAGCACTAGCACAGATACGCAGTATTTT. Its translation is CASTSTDTQYF.

The chain has TRBV12-5 and TRBJ1-5; the D gene is possibly TRBD1 (6 bases). V lost 8 bases, J lost 5 bases, and 19 bases lay in between. The CDR3 contains 15 residues. Germline V gene data show CDR1 as LGHNT and CDR2 as FRNRAP. CDR3 in DNA: TGTGCTAGTTCGAGGTTTGAGACAGGACATCAGCCCCAGCATTTT. Translating it yields CASSRFETGHQPQHF.

This chain links TRBV5-4 with TRBJ2-5; D is undetermined. V lost 5 bases to trimming and J lost 1 base, with 6 bases between them. The CDR3 length is 12 residues. The germline CDR1 and CDR2 sequences are SGHNT and YYREEE (reference sequence). The CDR3 DNA sequence: TGTGCCAGCAGTTCCGGCCAAGAGACCCAGTACTTC. Translating it yields CASSSGQETQYF.

This rearrangement joins TRBV30 to TRBJ2-2; perhaps TRBD2 as D (5 bases). CDR3 length: 14 residues. Germline assignment: CDR1 GTSNPN and CDR2 SVGIG (reference sequence). Trimming shortened V by 0 bases and J by 2 bases, and 7 bases separated the two germline ends. The chain's CDR3 is CAWSVGLNTGELFF. The CDR3 coding sequence is TGTGCCTGGAGTGTAGGACTTAACACCGGGGAGCTGTTTTTT.

This clone was detected once. The V gene is TRBV28, the J gene TRBJ2-5; TRBD1 agrees at 7 bases. The CDR3 consists of 13 residues. Germline V lookup: CDR1 MDHEN, CDR2 SYDVKM. Trimming cost V 6 bases and J 1 base; bases outside gene matches: 2. CDR3 nucleotide sequence: TGTGCCAGCAGCCCAGGGGGCCAAGAGACCCAGTACTTC. Translating it yields CASSPGGQETQYF.

This rearrangement joins TRBV7-6 to TRBJ1-1; D is ambiguous. V lost 0 bases, J lost 6 bases, and 11 bases lay in between. The CDR3 extends over 14 amino acids. The germline CDR1 and CDR2 sequences are SGHVS and FNYEAQ. DNA for the CDR3: TGTGCCAGCAGCTTAGCGTCCGGAGGCTCTGAAGCTTTCTTT. Its translation is CASSLASGGSEAFF.

The chain uses TRBV9 and TRBJ2-1, with TRBD2 identical over 9 bases. Germline V lookup: CDR1 SGDLS, CDR2 YYNGEE. J was trimmed by 4 bases and V by 4 bases; bases with no gene match: 6. This CDR3 region has 15 residues. The CDR3 loop is CASSLLAGSYNEQFF. The CDR3 nucleotides read TGTGCCAGCAGCCTCCTAGCGGGGTCTTACAATGAGCAGTTCTTC. Supplemented by reference TRBV9 and TRBJ2-1, the full variable domain reads DSGVTQTPKHLITATGQRVTLRCSPRSGDLSVYWYQQSLDQGLQFLIQYYNGEERAKGNILERFSAQQFPDLHSELNLSSLELGDSALYFCASSLLAGSYNEQFFGPGTRLTVL.

This chain connects TRBV5-1 to TRBJ2-3; 15 positions agree with TRBD2. The CDR3 spans 19 residues. The V segment lost 3 bases and the J segment 2 bases; nucleotides outside the gene matches: 10. From germline, CDR1 is SGHRS and CDR2 YFSETQ. For the CDR3, the DNA is TGCGCCAGCAGCTCCGGGACTAGCGGGGGGCCGACCACCACAGATACGCAGTATTTT. It is translated as CASSSGTSGGPTTTDTQYF.

The chain uses TRBV14 and TRBJ1-2; TRBD1 matches 10 bases. V lost 4 bases to trimming and J lost 6 bases; unmatched junction nucleotides: 5. CDR1 and CDR2 (germline): SGHDN, FVKESK. The CDR3 is 14 amino acids. This chain's CDR3 is CASSLGGTGDGYTF. The CDR3 region has the DNA TGTGCCAGCAGCCTGGGAGGGACAGGGGATGGCTACACCTTC.

This chain joins TRBV10-3 and TRBJ2-3, with TRBD2 as a possible D gene (5 bases). The CDR3 consists of 14 residues. The germline CDR1 and CDR2 sequences are ENHRY and SYGVKD. Trimming left V 7 bases short and J 6 bases short, with 17 bases between. CDR3 amino acids: CAINVRGPEDTQYF. Here the CDR3 DNA reads TGTGCCATCAATGTTCGGGGTCCCGAGGATACGCAGTATTTT.

The DNA of the CDR3 is TGCGCCAGCAGCGTCGGACAGGGGGCTTTGAACACTGAAGCTTTCTTT. Translating it yields CASSVGQGALNTEAFF. The chain couples TRBV5-1 to TRBJ1-1; 11 positions match TRBD1. This CDR3 contains 16 residues. CDR1 is SGHRS, CDR2 YFSETQ, per germline. The ends lost 4 bases at V and 0 bases at J; junction bases unmatched: 5.

This clone was seen only once. As DNA, the CDR3 is TGTGCCAGTAGTATGCCGGGACAGGGGTTAAGGTCACCCCTCCACTTT. This translates into CASSMPGQGLRSPLHF. This rearrangement joins TRBV19 to TRBJ1-6, with TRBD1 identical over 10 bases. The trim removed 3 bases at V and 10 bases at J, leaving 9 bases unmatched. Germline assignment: CDR1 LNHDA and CDR2 SQIVND (reference sequence). The CDR3 is 16 amino acids.

The rearrangement links TRBV11-2 to TRBJ2-6; no firm D call. This CDR3 region has 16 residues. Trimming cost V 1 base and J 2 bases, with 9 bases left between them. Germline lookup yields CDR1 SGHAT and CDR2 FQNNGV. CDR3 nucleotide sequence: TGTGCCAGCAGCTTAGCTGTCAGAGCTGGGGCCAACGTCCTGACTTTC. Its translation: CASSLAVRAGANVLTF.

The chain couples TRBV7-9 to TRBJ1-2; 7 bases are shared with TRBD1. V lost 4 bases, J lost 8 bases, and 7 bases stayed unmatched. The CDR3 loop spans 13 amino acids. Germline assignment: CDR1 SEHNR and CDR2 FQNEAQ (reference sequence). CDR3 DNA: TGTGCCAGCAGCTCTACAGGGGCGCGGGGCTACACCTTC. Protein: CASSSTGARGYTF.